This TCR beta chain came from a study of T cell responses to AZD1222 COVID-19 vaccine. The study, taken as a whole, reports: Reportedly, nearly half the spike-specific TCRs target unmutated variant regions. Just 5 to 7 people given AZD1222 tested seropositive at baseline. Clonal diversity was possibly underestimated; the donors were predominantly white British and more often female.

The CDR3 covers 13 residues. V was clipped by 6 bases and J by 4 bases; unmatched bases: 6. Germline values: CDR1 SGHTA, CDR2 FQGNSA. On this clone: No antigen is known for it.

Assay: immunoSEQ multiplex PCR; the TCRdb copy retains only in-frame clones and omits some. The table records about 150,000 clones, around 93% of them present only once. Pooling of second doses given at about 4 or about 12 weeks was done. This receptor was identified in an adult who received the AZD1222 COVID-19 vaccine. This sample comprised peripheral blood, obtained 28 days after the second AZD1222 dose. The chain combines TRBV7-2 with TRBJ2-7, with TRBD1 matching 7 bases. The DNA for the CDR3 is TGTGCCAGCAGTTCGGGACAGCGGTACGAGCAGTACTTC. Translation: CASSSGQRYEQYF. The entire variable domain, with the rest obtained from reference TRBV7-2 and TRBJ2-7, is as follows: GAGVSQSPSNKVTEKGKDVELRCDPISGHTALYWYRQSLGQGLEFLIYFQGNSAPDKSGLPSDRFSAERTGGSVSTLTIQRTQQEDSAVYLCASSSGQRYEQYFGPGTRLTVT.